This TCR beta chain was sequenced in a study of early stage breast cancer tumors. The wider study: Twelve of the 16 invasive tumors were ER+, PR+ and HER2-.

V lost 7 bases to trimming and J lost 6 bases; unmatched junction nucleotides: 5. Germline V gene data show CDR1 as ENHRY and CDR2 as SYGVKD. The CDR3 loop spans 15 amino acids. Here immunoSEQ multiplex PCR was the method, and the copy in TCRdb shows in-frame clones only, minus some. The data show around 51,000 clones, over 75% seen once. The sequence was collected from a person aged 35-50 years with breast cancer. This chain links TRBV10-3 with TRBJ2-1, with TRBD2 identical over 14 bases. Sequenced sample: blood. This CDR3 reads CAINEGLAGANEQFF. The CDR3 DNA is TGTGCCATCAACGAGGGACTAGCGGGAGCCAATGAGCAGTTCTTC.